This entry describes one T cell receptor (beta chain). Germline values: CDR1 LNHNV, CDR2 YYDKDF (reference sequence). Trimming shortened V by 0 bases and J by 1 base, and 7 bases separated the two germline ends. The CDR3 contains 15 residues. This entry comes from a study of blood T cell repertoires in COVID-19. Sequenced by immunoSEQ multiplex PCR; TCRdb stores in-frame clones only, minus some. Of approximately 180,000 clones in the sample, 87% were seen once. The V and J genes are TRBV15 and TRBJ2-1; D may be TRBD1 (6 bases). The TCR originated in a woman in her seventies with COVID-19, enrolled during active disease. Sample: peripheral blood. In DNA, the CDR3 is TGTGCCACCAGCAGAGATACAGGGTCCTACAATGAGCAGTTCTTC. Encoded protein: CATSRDTGSYNEQFF.